Below are 19 T cell receptor beta chains sequenced from a single sample in a study of cytomegalovirus exposure and HLA in healthy donors (dated by TCRdb to between 2016 and 2019). The library was generated by the immunoSEQ multiplex PCR assay. The multiplex PCR relied on a mix of 60 forward primers for TCR Vbeta segments and 13 reverse primers for TCR Jbeta segments. TCRdb stores this immuneACCESS table with in-frame sequences only. Part of the clones is absent; in the studies checked, under half of the shortfall reflects unresolved V genes, and no reason is known for the rest. The sample table holds under 200,000 clones, of which roughly 85% were seen once. The ten biggest clones cover about 0.72% of the sample. The sequenced sample consisted of PBMCs. Receptor source: a woman aged 35 to 49 in good health and CMV-seronegative.

This clone was detected a few times. The chain carries TRBV7-2 and TRBJ2-1; possible D gene TRBD1, 6 bases. V shed 5 bases and J shed 0 bases, with 14 bases lying between them. CDR3 length: 16 residues. CDR1 and CDR2 from the germline V gene are SGHTA and FQGNSA. CDR3 amino acids: CASSPQGISSYNEQFF. In DNA, the CDR3 is TGTGCCAGCAGCCCGCAGGGGATAAGCTCCTACAATGAGCAGTTCTTC.

The chain carries TRBV2 and TRBJ1-2; possibly TRBD1 for D (6 bases). The CDR3 runs 16 residues. V lost 3 bases and J lost 8, with 22 bases in between. The germline V gene has CDR1 SNHLY and CDR2 FYNNEI. The CDR3 DNA is TGTGCCAGCAGTGAGTCTTTTAGTCGGGGGGCTCGAGGCTACACCTTC. Translation gives CASSESFSRGARGYTF.

V and J are TRBV5-1 and TRBJ2-7; 9 bases line up with TRBD1. Losses at the gene ends were 5 bases for V and 6 bases for J; bases not matched to a gene: 12. The germline V gene encodes CDR1 SGHRS and CDR2 YFSETQ. The CDR3 totals 15 residues. The CDR3 region has the DNA TGCGCCAGCAGATCGGGACAGGGAAAAGGCCTCGAGCAGTACTTC. As protein: CASRSGQGKGLEQYF.

This clone was found once. J is TRBJ1-2 and V is TRBV19; 9 bases fit TRBD1. With 3 bases clipped from V and 4 bases from J, the junction kept 3 bases outside the gene matches. This CDR3 has 14 residues. CDR1 is LNHDA, CDR2 SQIVND, per germline (reference sequence). The CDR3 DNA reads TGTGCCAGTAGTATCCGGACAGGGGCCTATGGCTACACCTTC. Translating gives CASSIRTGAYGYTF.

The V gene is TRBV2, the J gene TRBJ1-5; TRBD1 is a possible D gene (6 bases). The V gene's germline CDR1 is SNHLY and CDR2 FYNNEI. This CDR3 has 15 residues. Trimming left V 6 bases short and J 4 bases short, with 16 bases between. CDR3 region: CASRPMAGANQPQHF. CDR3 nucleotide sequence: TGTGCCAGCAGGCCAATGGCAGGGGCGAATCAGCCCCAGCATTTT.

CDR3 in DNA: TGCGCCAGCAGCCACCAACGCGGTGGGGCCGGATACGAGCAGTACTTC. Translation gives CASSHQRGGAGYEQYF. The rearrangement joins TRBV4-1 to TRBJ2-7; D is possibly TRBD1 (5 bases). V was cut by 3 bases and J by 4 bases, with 19 bases left in between. This CDR3 has 16 amino acids. CDR1 is MGHRA and CDR2 is YSYEKL in the germline V gene.

In this sample, this clone turned up a few times. The rearrangement uses TRBV30 and TRBJ1-2; D is unresolved. The CDR3 totals 11 residues. V gave up 5 bases and J gave up 5 bases, with 9 bases separating them. Germline V gene data show CDR1 as GTSNPN and CDR2 as SVGIG (reference sequence). The CDR3 loop reads CAWQDRYGYTF. CDR3 nucleotides: TGTGCCTGGCAGGATAGATATGGCTACACCTTC.

A word on this clone: At one end the junction does not follow the germline gene, possibly because of a read error. This chain uses TRBV7-7 with TRBJ2-5; tentatively, D is TRBD1 (5 bases). Gene TRBJ2-7 matches the end of the DNA better, so the J call may be wrong. The CDR3 runs 14 residues. CDR1 is SSHAT, CDR2 FNYEAQ, per germline (reference sequence). The CDR3, as DNA: TGTGCTAGCAGCTTAGTAGGGGCGACCTACGAGCAGTACTTC. Protein product: CASSLVGATYEQYF.

In its sample, this clone was seen a few times. This chain connects TRBV4-2 to TRBJ1-1; 7 nucleotides agree with TRBD1. V lost 0 bases, J lost 2 bases, and 6 bases stayed unmatched. The CDR3 spans 16 residues. CDR1 is LGHNA, CDR2 YNFKEQ, per germline. The CDR3 spells CASSQDRTGVNTEAFF. The CDR3 DNA reads TGTGCCAGCAGCCAAGATAGAACAGGGGTAAACACTGAAGCTTTCTTT.

This clone was detected a few times. V and J are TRBV7-9 and TRBJ1-1; D is unclear. The CDR3 is 12 amino acids. Germline V lookup: CDR1 SEHNR, CDR2 FQNEAQ (reference sequence). Trimming left V 5 bases short and J 8 bases short, with 12 bases between. CDR3 in DNA: TGTGCCAGCAGCCTAATGGCCGGGGAAGCTTTCTTT. Its protein is CASSLMAGEAFF.

The gene calls are TRBV18 and TRBJ2-6; perhaps TRBD1 as D (6 bases). The V end lost 3 bases, the J end lost 0 bases, and 12 bases lay between the germline ends. This CDR3 comprises 17 residues. Germline loops: CDR1 KGHSH, CDR2 LQKENI. CDR3 coding DNA: TGTGCCAGCTCACCGACAGGCCATAGCTCTGGGGCCAACGTCCTGACTTTC. Translated: CASSPTGHSSGANVLTF. Based on the CDR3 plus reference TRBV18 and TRBJ2-6, the full variable domain is NAGVMQNPRHLVRRRGQEARLRCSPMKGHSHVYWYRQLPEEGLKFMVYLQKENIIDESGMPKERFSAEFPKEGPSILRIQQVVRGDSAAYFCASSPTGHSSGANVLTFGAGSRLTVL.

The rearrangement uses TRBV15 and TRBJ2-4; maybe TRBD1 (6 bases). Trimming took off 0 bases at V and 15 bases at J, with 12 bases between the two ends. Per germline, CDR1 LNHNV and CDR2 YYDKDF (reference sequence). The CDR3 contains 12 residues. DNA for the CDR3: TGTGCCACCAGCAGAGAAACAGGGCGAGGGTACTTC. Translation: CATSRETGRGYF.

V usage is TRBV6-1 and J usage is TRBJ1-1, with D maybe TRBD1 (6 bases). This CDR3 is 13 amino acids long. V lost 6 bases and J lost 1, with 9 bases in between. Looked up from germline, CDR1 is MNHNS and CDR2 is SASEGT. CDR3 sequence reads: CASRRTENTEAFF. Written as DNA, the CDR3 is TGTGCCAGCAGGAGGACAGAGAACACTGAAGCTTTCTTT.

J is TRBJ2-6 and V is TRBV19; D perhaps matches TRBD1 (6 bases). The V gene lost 3 bases and the J gene lost 1 base, with 13 bases spanning the gap. The CDR3 runs 17 residues. Germline CDR1 is LNHDA and CDR2 is SQIVND (reference sequence). In nucleotides, the CDR3 is TGTGCCAGTAGTATCTCTCACAGGGTTTCTGGGGCCAACGTCCTGACTTTC. Its translation is CASSISHRVSGANVLTF. The whole variable domain, filled in from reference TRBV19 and TRBJ2-6, reads DGGITQSPKYLFRKEGQNVTLSCEQNLNHDAMYWYRQDPGQGLRLIYYSQIVNDFQKGDIAEGYSVSREKKESFPLTVTSAQKNPTAFYLCASSISHRVSGANVLTFGAGSRLTVL.

J is TRBJ2-7 and V is TRBV7-6; 10 bases are a match to TRBD2. The CDR3 is made up of 15 amino acids. The trim removed 2 bases at V and 1 base at J, leaving 2 bases unmatched. The germline gives CDR1 SGHVS, CDR2 FNYEAQ. As DNA, the CDR3 is TGTGCCAGCAGCTTAATAGCGGGGGGTTCCTACGAGCAGTACTTC. The encoded protein is CASSLIAGGSYEQYF.

This chain connects TRBV19 to TRBJ2-7; TRBD2 aligns across 11 bases. The V gene's germline CDR1 is LNHDA and CDR2 SQIVND (reference sequence). The CDR3 extends over 14 amino acids. With 3 bases clipped from V and 6 bases from J, the junction kept 4 bases outside the gene matches. For the CDR3, the DNA is TGTGCCAGTAGTATTGGGCTAGCGGGAGGCGAGCAGTACTTC. This sequence encodes CASSIGLAGGEQYF.

The chain couples TRBV4-1 to TRBJ1-2; 8 bases agree with TRBD1. Germline V gene sequence: CDR1 MGHRA, CDR2 YSYEKL. The CDR3 totals 16 residues. V lost 0 bases, J lost 4 bases, and 7 bases stayed unmatched. The CDR3 reads CASSQDPRGQIYGYTF. The CDR3 nucleotides are TGCGCCAGCAGCCAAGATCCCAGGGGGCAGATCTATGGCTACACCTTC.

This clone was seen a few times. The sample contains more than one DNA sequence encoding this CDR3. The gene calls are TRBV5-1 and TRBJ2-3; the D is unclear. V was clipped by 0 bases and J by 4 bases, with 6 bases between them. Germline V gives CDR1 SGHRS, CDR2 YFSETQ. The CDR3 is 13 amino acids. CDR3: CASSLDSPDTQYF. DNA for the CDR3: TGCGCCAGCAGCTTGGACTCTCCAGATACGCAGTATTTT.

The chain uses TRBV11-2 and TRBJ2-7; no clear D gene. Trimming shortened V by 3 bases and J by 3 bases, and 15 bases separated the two germline ends. Germline CDR1 is SGHAT and CDR2 is FQNNGV. The CDR3 loop spans 15 amino acids. CDR3 bases: TGTGCCAGCAGCTTTAATCAGGTTACCCACTACGAGCAGTACTTC. Amino acid sequence: CASSFNQVTHYEQYF. Together with reference TRBV11-2 and TRBJ2-7, the CDR3 gives the full variable domain: EAGVAQSPRYKIIEKRQSVAFWCNPISGHATLYWYQQILGQGPKLLIQFQNNGVVDDSQLPKDRFSAERLKGVDSTLKIQPAKLEDSAVYLCASSFNQVTHYEQYFGPGTRLTVT.